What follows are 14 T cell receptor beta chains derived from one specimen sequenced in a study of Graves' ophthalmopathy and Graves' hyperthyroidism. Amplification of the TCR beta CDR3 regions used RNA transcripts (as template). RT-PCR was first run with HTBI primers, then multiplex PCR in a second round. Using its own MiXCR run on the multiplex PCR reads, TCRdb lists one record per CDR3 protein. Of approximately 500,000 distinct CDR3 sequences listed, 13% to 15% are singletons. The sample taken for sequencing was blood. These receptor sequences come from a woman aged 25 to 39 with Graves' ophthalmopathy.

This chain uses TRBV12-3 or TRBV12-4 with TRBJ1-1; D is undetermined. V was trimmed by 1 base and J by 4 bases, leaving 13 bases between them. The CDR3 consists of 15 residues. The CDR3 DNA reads TGTGCCAGCAGTTTAGTGGGAGGGATGGGCACTGAAGCTTTCTTT. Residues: CASSLVGGMGTEAFF.

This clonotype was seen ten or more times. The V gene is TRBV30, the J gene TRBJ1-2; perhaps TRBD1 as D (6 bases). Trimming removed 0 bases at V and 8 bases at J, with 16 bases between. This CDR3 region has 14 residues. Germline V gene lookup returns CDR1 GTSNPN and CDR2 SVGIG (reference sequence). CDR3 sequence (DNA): TGTGCCTGGAGTGTACTTAGGGGGGAAGGAGGCTACACCTTC. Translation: CAWSVLRGEGGYTF.

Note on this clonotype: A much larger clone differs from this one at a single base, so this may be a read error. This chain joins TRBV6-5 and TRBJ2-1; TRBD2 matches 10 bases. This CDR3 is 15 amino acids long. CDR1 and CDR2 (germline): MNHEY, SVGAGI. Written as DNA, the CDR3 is TGTGCCATCAGTAACTCAGCGGGGGGGTACAATGAGCAGTTCTTC. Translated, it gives CAISNSAGGYNEQFF.

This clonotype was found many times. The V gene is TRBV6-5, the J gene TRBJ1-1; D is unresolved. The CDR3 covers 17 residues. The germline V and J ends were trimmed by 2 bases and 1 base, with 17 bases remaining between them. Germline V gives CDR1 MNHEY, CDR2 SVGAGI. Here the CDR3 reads CASSYQDVRAGNTEAFF. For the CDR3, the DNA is TGTGCCAGCAGTTACCAAGACGTGAGGGCCGGGAACACTGAAGCTTTCTTT.

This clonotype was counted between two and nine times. Written as DNA, the CDR3 is TGTGCCATCAGCCCAAACCAAGAGACCCAGTACTTC. It encodes CAISPNQETQYF. The genes are TRBV10-3 and TRBJ2-5; D uncertain. CDR3 size: 12 residues. Germline V gene lookup returns CDR1 ENHRY and CDR2 SYGVKD. V lost 6 bases and J lost 0, with 5 bases in between.

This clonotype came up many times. CDR3 amino acids: CAWSPPGQGYYGYTF. The CDR3 DNA sequence: TGTGCCTGGAGCCCCCCGGGACAGGGTTACTATGGCTACACCTTC. The chain recombines TRBV30 with TRBJ1-2, with 9 nucleotides matching TRBD1. The CDR3 has 15 residues. Germline trimming cut 3 bases from V and 3 bases from J; bases unmatched to any gene: 8. CDR1 is GTSNPN, CDR2 SVGIG, per germline (reference sequence).

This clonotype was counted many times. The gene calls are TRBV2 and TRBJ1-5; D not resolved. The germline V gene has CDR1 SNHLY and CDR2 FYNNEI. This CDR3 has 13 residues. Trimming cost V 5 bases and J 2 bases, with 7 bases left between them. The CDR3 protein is CASSRQGNQPQHF. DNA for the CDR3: TGTGCCAGCAGTAGACAAGGCAATCAGCCCCAGCATTTT.

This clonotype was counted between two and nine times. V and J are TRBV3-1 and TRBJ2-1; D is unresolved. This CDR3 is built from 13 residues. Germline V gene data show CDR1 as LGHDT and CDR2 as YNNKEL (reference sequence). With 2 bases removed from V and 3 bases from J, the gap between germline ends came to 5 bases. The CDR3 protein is CASSQLLYNEQFF. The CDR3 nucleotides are TGTGCCAGCAGCCAACTCCTCTACAATGAGCAGTTCTTC.

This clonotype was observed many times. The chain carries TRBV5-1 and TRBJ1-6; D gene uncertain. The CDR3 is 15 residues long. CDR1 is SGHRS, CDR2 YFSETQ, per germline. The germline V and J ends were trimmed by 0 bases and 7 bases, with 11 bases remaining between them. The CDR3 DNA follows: TGCGCCAGCAGCTTGGGGACTCACCCCAATTCACCCCTCCACTTT. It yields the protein CASSLGTHPNSPLHF.

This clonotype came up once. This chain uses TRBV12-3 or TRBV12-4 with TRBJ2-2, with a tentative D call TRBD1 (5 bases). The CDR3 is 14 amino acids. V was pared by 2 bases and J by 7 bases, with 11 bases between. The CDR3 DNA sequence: TGTGCCAGCAGTTTACAGGGCTTTGTCGGGGAGCTGTTTTTT. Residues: CASSLQGFVGELFF.

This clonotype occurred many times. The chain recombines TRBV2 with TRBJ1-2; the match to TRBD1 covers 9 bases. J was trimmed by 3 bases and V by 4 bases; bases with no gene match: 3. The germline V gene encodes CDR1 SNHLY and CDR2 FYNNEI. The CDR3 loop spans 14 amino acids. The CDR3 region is CASSVGQGYYGYTF. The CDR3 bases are TGTGCCAGCAGTGTGGGACAGGGTTACTATGGCTACACCTTC.

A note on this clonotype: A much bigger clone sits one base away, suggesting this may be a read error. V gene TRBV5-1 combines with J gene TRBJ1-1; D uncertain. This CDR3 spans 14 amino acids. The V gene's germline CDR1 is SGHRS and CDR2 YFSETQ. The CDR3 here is CACSLLWQNTEAFF. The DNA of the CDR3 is TGCGCCTGCAGCTTGTTGTGGCAGAACACTGAAGCTTTCTTT. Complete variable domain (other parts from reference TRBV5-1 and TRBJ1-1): KAGVTQTPRYLIKTRGQQVTLSCSPISGHRSVSWYQQTPGQGLQFLFEYFSETQRNKGNFPGRFSGRQFSNSRSEMNVSTLELGDSALYLCACSLLWQNTEAFFGQGTRLTVV.

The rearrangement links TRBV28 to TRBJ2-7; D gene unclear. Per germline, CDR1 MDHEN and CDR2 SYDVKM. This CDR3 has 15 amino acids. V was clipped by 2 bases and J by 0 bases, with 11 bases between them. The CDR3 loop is CASSLTAASSYEQYF. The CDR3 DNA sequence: TGTGCCAGCAGTTTAACAGCTGCCTCCTCCTACGAGCAGTACTTC.

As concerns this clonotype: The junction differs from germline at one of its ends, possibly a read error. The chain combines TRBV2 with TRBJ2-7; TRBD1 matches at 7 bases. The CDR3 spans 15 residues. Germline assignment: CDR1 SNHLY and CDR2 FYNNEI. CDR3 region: CASSAGQVPRHDQYF. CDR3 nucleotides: TGTGCCAGCAGCGCTGGACAGGTACCACGCCACGATCAGTACTTC.